This T cell receptor (beta chain) stems from a study of post-analysis software for immune sequencing data. Study in general: The patients showed relapsing-remitting, secondary progressive and progressive-relapsing multiple sclerosis courses. The study, taken as a whole, reports: A handful of TRBV segments were significantly more frequent in patients than in controls. TRBV5-6, TRBV5-1 and TRBV20-1 were among these segments.

Built from TCR beta cDNA, the libraries had unique molecular identifiers in them. TCRdb re-called the PCR reads with MiXCR, one entry per CDR3 protein. The table shows around 770,000 distinct CDR3 sequences, with 46% occurring only once. The germline V gene has CDR1 MNHNS and CDR2 SASEGT. CDR3 length: 14 residues. Worth noting for this clonotype: The target antigen is unknown.

The specimen sequenced was blood. The chain is built from TRBV6-1 and TRBJ2-5; the D is unclear. The tail of the sequence fits TRBJ2-7 better, so the J call may be wrong. This TCR came from a girl aged 10 to 17 with multiple sclerosis. The CDR3 loop reads CASRARSPPYEQYF. Here the CDR3 DNA reads TGTGCCAGCAGAGCCCGATCACCACCCTACGAGCAGTACTTC.